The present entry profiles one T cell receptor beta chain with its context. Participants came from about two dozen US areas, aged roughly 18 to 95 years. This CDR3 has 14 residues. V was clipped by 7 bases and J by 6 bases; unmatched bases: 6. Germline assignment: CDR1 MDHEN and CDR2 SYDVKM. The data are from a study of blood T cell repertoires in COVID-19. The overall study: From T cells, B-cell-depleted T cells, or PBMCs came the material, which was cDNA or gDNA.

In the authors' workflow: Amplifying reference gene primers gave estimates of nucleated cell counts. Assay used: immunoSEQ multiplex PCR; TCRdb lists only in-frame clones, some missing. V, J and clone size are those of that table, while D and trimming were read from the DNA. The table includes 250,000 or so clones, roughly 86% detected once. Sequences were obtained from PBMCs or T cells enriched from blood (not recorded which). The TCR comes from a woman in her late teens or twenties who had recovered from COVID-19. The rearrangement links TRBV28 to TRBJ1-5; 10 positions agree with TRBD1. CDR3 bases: TGTGCCAGCATGGACAGGGGGTGGAGTCAGCCCCAGCATTTT. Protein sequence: CASMDRGWSQPQHF.